The 14 T cell receptor beta chains in this list originate from one sample, sequenced in a study of T cells in Graves' hyperthyroidism and ophthalmopathy. RNA transcripts yielded amplified TCR beta CDR3 regions. RT-PCR in the first round (using the HTBI primer set) targeted the TCR CDR3. TCRdb re-analysed the multiplex PCR reads in MiXCR, keeping a single row per CDR3 protein. The repertoire holds fewer than 700,000 distinct CDR3 sequences, 15% to 20% seen once, with 17% in the top ten. The sequencing sample was made of blood. The source is a woman under 30 with Graves' ophthalmopathy.

For the CDR3, the DNA is TGTGCCAGCAGCACGGACCTAACCGGGGAGCTGTTTTTT. Its protein is CASSTDLTGELFF. The gene calls are TRBV9 and TRBJ2-2; D remains ambiguous. This CDR3 spans 13 amino acids. Germline assignment: CDR1 SGDLS and CDR2 YYNGEE. Trimming shortened V by 4 bases and J by 5 bases, and 9 bases separated the two germline ends. The full variable domain, in which reference TRBV9 and TRBJ2-2 provide the parts outside the CDR3, is DSGVTQTPKHLITATGQRVTLRCSPRSGDLSVYWYQQSLDQGLQFLIQYYNGEERAKGNILERFSAQQFPDLHSELNLSSLELGDSALYFCASSTDLTGELFFGEGSRLTVL.

This clonotype was seen many times. J is TRBJ2-3 and V is TRBV6-1; D is possibly TRBD1 (6 bases). This CDR3 region has 15 residues. V lost 8 bases, J lost 0 bases, and 15 bases lay in between. Germline V CDR1 and CDR2: MNHNS, SASEGT. As DNA, the CDR3 is TGTGCCAGCGGTTACAGGGTGGGTAGCACAGATACGCAGTATTTT. This encodes CASGYRVGSTDTQYF.

This clonotype appeared many times. The chain carries TRBV18 and TRBJ2-3, with D perhaps assigned TRBD1 or TRBD2 (5 bases each). Per germline, CDR1 KGHSH and CDR2 LQKENI. There are 15 residues in the CDR3. V was cut by 2 bases and J by 10 bases, with 19 bases left in between. The CDR3 region is CASSPEGLRGAAQYF. CDR3 coding DNA: TGTGCCAGCTCACCAGAGGGGCTTAGAGGCGCGGCGCAGTATTTT.

This clonotype has just a few counts. The chain joins TRBV4-3 to TRBJ2-1; 8 nucleotides agree with TRBD2. Trimming took 0 bases from V and 10 from J; bases not matched to a gene: 8. Germline CDR1 is LGHNA and CDR2 is YSLEER. This CDR3 comprises 15 residues. In DNA form, the CDR3 reads TGCGCCAGCAGCCAAGATCAAGCGGGAGCGGCAGAGCAGTTCTTC. Translating it yields CASSQDQAGAAEQFF.

This clonotype was seen many times. The J gene is TRBJ2-5, the V gene TRBV11-1, with 10 bases fitting TRBD2. Germline CDR1 SGHAT, CDR2 FQDESV (reference sequence). Trimming removed 5 bases from V and 5 bases from J; junction bases left unmatched: 11. This CDR3 comprises 16 residues. The CDR3 sequence: CASSLEGAGGRETQYF. CDR3 DNA: TGTGCCAGCAGCCTCGAGGGAGCGGGGGGGCGGGAGACCCAGTACTTC.

The chain is built from TRBV19 and TRBJ1-4, with unresolved D. Germline-derived CDR1 and CDR2 are LNHDA and SQIVND (reference sequence). V was shortened by 6 bases and J by 3 bases, with 11 bases between the two germline ends. There are 14 residues in the CDR3. CDR3 in amino acids: CASRAGRSNEKLFF. Here the CDR3 DNA reads TGTGCCAGTAGAGCGGGGAGGTCTAATGAAAAACTGTTTTTT.

This clonotype has at least ten counts. The rearrangement links TRBV6-1 to TRBJ1-6; 8 bases line up with TRBD1. The junction had 0 bases not matched to a gene; V was cut back by 3 bases and J by 8 bases. Germline V CDR1 and CDR2: MNHNS, SASEGT. CDR3 length equals 13 residues. In DNA form, the CDR3 reads TGTGCCAGCAGTGACAGGGGGCATTCACCCCTCCACTTT. Translated: CASSDRGHSPLHF.

This clonotype was counted ten times or more. The V call is TRBV7-2, the J call TRBJ1-2; tentatively, D is TRBD1 (6 bases). This CDR3 is 15 amino acids long. The V end was cut by 8 bases, the J end by 4 bases, with 20 bases between. CDR1 is SGHTA and CDR2 is FQGNSA in the germline V gene. The CDR3 here is CASLIPTRGGYGYTF. The CDR3 bases are TGTGCCAGCCTCATACCGACCCGAGGGGGCTATGGCTACACCTTC.

This clonotype has a count of ten or more. The chain combines TRBV7-2 with TRBJ2-5; TRBD2 matches at 13 bases. After removal of 5 bases from V and 4 bases from J, the junction contained 4 bases not matched to a gene. From germline, CDR1 is SGHTA and CDR2 FQGNSA. This CDR3 spans 15 amino acids. As DNA, the CDR3 is TGTGCCAGCAGCATAGGACTAGCGGGAGTAGAGACCCAGTACTTC. It yields the protein CASSIGLAGVETQYF.

This clonotype was found many times. V is TRBV6-1 and J is TRBJ1-1, with 8 nucleotides matching TRBD1. CDR1 MNHNS and CDR2 SASEGT come from the germline V gene. After removal of 8 bases from V and 0 bases from J, the junction contained 5 bases not matched to a gene. This CDR3 contains 14 residues. The CDR3 bases are TGTGCCAGCGTACCGGGACAGGTGAACACTGAAGCTTTCTTT. This codes for CASVPGQVNTEAFF.

J is TRBJ2-1 and V is TRBV15; D possibly corresponds to TRBD1 (5 bases). The length of the CDR3 is 15 residues. Trimming removed 1 base from V and 0 bases from J, with 7 bases in between. Germline V CDR1 and CDR2: LNHNV, YYDKDF (reference sequence). DNA of the CDR3: TGTGCCACCAGCAGAGGACAGAGCTCCTACAATGAGCAGTTCTTC. It encodes CATSRGQSSYNEQFF.

This clonotype was recorded many times. The V and J genes are TRBV12-3 or TRBV12-4 and TRBJ2-3; maybe TRBD1 (5 bases). Trimming cost V 7 bases and J 1 base, with 15 bases left between them. The CDR3 consists of 15 residues. The CDR3 here is CASNSTTRGTDTQYF. CDR3 DNA: TGTGCCAGCAATTCTACGACCAGGGGCACAGATACGCAGTATTTT.

This clonotype was seen a handful of times. The V gene is TRBV7-9, the J gene TRBJ2-7; D ambiguous. V lost 1 base and J lost 2, with 9 bases in between. Germline lookup yields CDR1 SEHNR and CDR2 FQNEAQ (reference sequence). This CDR3 spans 14 amino acids. The CDR3 DNA is TGTGCCAGCAGCTTAGGGTCCCCACCCTACGAGCAGTACTTC. This codes for CASSLGSPPYEQYF.

This clonotype occurred many times. The V and J genes are TRBV6-1 and TRBJ2-7; the match to TRBD2 covers 7 bases. There are 14 residues in the CDR3. Looked up from germline, CDR1 is MNHNS and CDR2 is SASEGT. V shed 6 bases, J shed 3 bases, and the junction held 8 bases outside the gene matches. CDR3 protein: CASRISGNGYEQYF. CDR3 coding DNA: TGTGCCAGCAGAATCAGCGGGAACGGCTACGAGCAGTACTTC.